Here is one T cell receptor (beta chain) with its context. Its antigen is unidentified. This record comes from a study of blood T cells in healthy people across ages. Overall study findings and caveats: Higher naive T cell percentage went strongly together with higher TCR beta diversity. Bulk PBMC profiling left naive and antigen-experienced comparisons inconclusive.

This CDR3 spans 15 amino acids. Per germline, CDR1 SGHNT and CDR2 YYREEE (reference sequence). Trimming at V came to 3 bases and at J to 4 bases, leaving 7 bases not matched to a gene. For the second PCR, which ran for roughly 6 to 12 cycles, a sample-barcoded 5' primer and a J-beta primer mix were used. MiXCR, applied by TCRdb to the 5' RACE reads, yields one record per CDR3 protein. This sample has 1 million to 1.2 million distinct CDR3 sequences, with more than 30% found just once. Donor samples were obtained from healthy Caucasian individuals from Russia, aged about 6 to 100. The receptor comes from a man between 18 and 29 years old in good health. The chain has TRBV5-4 and TRBJ1-2, with 9 bases fitting TRBD1. The specimen sequenced was blood. The CDR3 DNA sequence: TGTGCCAGCAGCTGGGACAGGGCTTTTACCTATGGCTACACCTTC. Translating it yields CASSWDRAFTYGYTF.